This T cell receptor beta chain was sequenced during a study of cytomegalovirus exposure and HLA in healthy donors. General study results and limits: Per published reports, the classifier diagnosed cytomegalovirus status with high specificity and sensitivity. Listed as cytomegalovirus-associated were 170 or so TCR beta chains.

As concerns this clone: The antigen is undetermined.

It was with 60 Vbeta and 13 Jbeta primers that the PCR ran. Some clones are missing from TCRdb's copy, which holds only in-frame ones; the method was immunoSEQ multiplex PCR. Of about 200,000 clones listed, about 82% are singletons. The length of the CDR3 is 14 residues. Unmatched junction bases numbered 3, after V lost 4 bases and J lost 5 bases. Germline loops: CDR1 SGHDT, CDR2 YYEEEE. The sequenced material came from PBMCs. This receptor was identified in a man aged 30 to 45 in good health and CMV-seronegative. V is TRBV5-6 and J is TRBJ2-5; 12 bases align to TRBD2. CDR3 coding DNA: TGTGCCAGCAGCGGAGGGACTAGCGGGGAGACCCAGTACTTC. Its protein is CASSGGTSGETQYF. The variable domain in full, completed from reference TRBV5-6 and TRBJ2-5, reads DAGVTQSPTHLIKTRGQQVTLRCSPKSGHDTVSWYQQALGQGPQFIFQYYEEEERQRGNFPDRFSGHQFPNYSSELNVNALLLGDSALYLCASSGGTSGETQYFGPGTRLLVL.